The present T cell receptor (beta chain) was sequenced within a study of blood T cell repertoires in COVID-19. CDR3 length: 13 amino acids. Germline-derived CDR1 and CDR2 are SGHAT and FQNNGV. V was pared by 3 bases and J by 2 bases, with 7 bases between. This clone was seen more than once but under ten times. The repertoire was sequenced with immunoSEQ multiplex PCR; TCRdb's copy has only in-frame clones and lacks some. The sample lists about 150,000 clones, 75% to 85% seen once, with 9% to 14% in the top ten. V usage is TRBV11-2 and J usage is TRBJ2-5, with D uncertain. Sequenced sample: peripheral blood. The source is a woman aged 60-70 years with COVID-19, enrolled during active disease. The chain's CDR3 is CASSFQSQETQYF. CDR3 bases: TGTGCCAGCAGCTTTCAGTCTCAAGAGACCCAGTACTTC. Full variable domain (missing parts from reference TRBV11-2 and TRBJ2-5): EAGVAQSPRYKIIEKRQSVAFWCNPISGHATLYWYQQILGQGPKLLIQFQNNGVVDDSQLPKDRFSAERLKGVDSTLKIQPAKLEDSAVYLCASSFQSQETQYFGPGTRLLVL.